Given below is one T cell receptor beta chain in context. The data are from a study of blood T cell repertoires in COVID-19. Across the whole study: Specimens from acute and convalescent COVID-19 originated in the United States, Italy and Spain.

Cohort allocation depended upon clinical history that participants reported. This table comes from immunoSEQ multiplex PCR, and its TCRdb copy is limited to in-frame clones, with some not included. The sample lists roughly 250,000 clones; around 90% were seen once. The V and J ends lost 3 bases and 1 base respectively, with 10 bases between them. Germline CDR1 SGDLS, CDR2 YYNGEE. The length of the CDR3 is 14 residues. The V gene is TRBV9, the J gene TRBJ1-1, with unresolved D. Sequencing input: PBMCs or T cells enriched from blood (not recorded which). This TCR was sampled from a woman aged 18-29 years who had recovered from COVID-19. The CDR3 coding sequence is TGTGCCAGCAGCGCGACTCGAGGGAACACTGAAGCTTTCTTT. Translated, it gives CASSATRGNTEAFF.